The source of this T cell receptor beta chain is a study of blood T cell repertoires in COVID-19. Between the trimmed V and J ends, which lost 2 bases and 3 bases, there was a span of 13 bases. This CDR3 is built from 15 residues. Germline loops: CDR1 MNHEY, CDR2 SMNVEV (reference sequence). Produced via immunoSEQ multiplex PCR; TCRdb's table is partial and in-frame only. The sample has some 200,000 clones, 94% seen once. Sequencing was carried out using peripheral blood. The sequence derives from a man aged 25-40 years with COVID-19, enrolled during active disease. The rearrangement uses TRBV27 and TRBJ1-2; possible D gene TRBD1, 5 bases. CDR3: CASSLTGIDYYGYTF. CDR3 coding DNA: TGTGCCAGCAGTTTAACAGGTATCGACTACTATGGCTACACCTTC.